Included here is one T cell receptor beta chain sequence, with context. Its specificity is not known. This specimen comes from a study of T cells in Graves' hyperthyroidism and ophthalmopathy. Study findings and constraints: Ophthalmopathy and stable hyperthyroidism were told apart by a 13 V-J model. The blood repertoire included most of the expanded thyroid clonotypes above 0.001.

CDR1 MGHDK and CDR2 SYGVNS come from the germline V gene. This CDR3 is 12 amino acids long. Trimming removed 8 bases at V and 11 bases at J, with 13 bases between. Diagnosing involved the use of clinical symptoms, serum thyroxine and TRAb, thyroid ultrasound and orbital computed tomography. Source material for PBMCs was 9 to 10 ml fresh peripheral blood. RNA transcripts served as the template for amplifying TCR beta CDR3 regions. First-round RT-PCR with HTBI primers amplified the TCR CDR3 region. Each CDR3 protein gets one entry after TCRdb re-called the multiplex PCR reads with MiXCR. The table shows fewer than 400,000 distinct CDR3 sequences, with around 15% occurring only once.

The receptor was isolated from a man between 50 and 59 years old with Graves' ophthalmopathy. The J gene is TRBJ1-6, the V gene TRBV25-1; D gene ambiguous. Specimen: blood. CDR3 in amino acids: CASSSRLPPLHF. CDR3 DNA: TGTGCCAGCTCTTCGCGTTTACCACCCCTCCACTTT.